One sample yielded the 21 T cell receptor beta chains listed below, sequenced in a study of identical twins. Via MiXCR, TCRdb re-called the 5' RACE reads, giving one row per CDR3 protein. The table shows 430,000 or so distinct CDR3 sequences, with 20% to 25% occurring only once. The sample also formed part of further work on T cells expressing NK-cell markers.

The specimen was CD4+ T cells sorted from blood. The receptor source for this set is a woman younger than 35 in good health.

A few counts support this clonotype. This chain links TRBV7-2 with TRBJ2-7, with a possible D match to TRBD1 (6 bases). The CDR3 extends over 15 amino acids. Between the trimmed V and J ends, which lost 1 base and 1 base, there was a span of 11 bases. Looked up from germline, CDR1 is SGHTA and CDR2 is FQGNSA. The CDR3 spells CASSLVWQGSYEQYF. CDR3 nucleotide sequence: TGTGCCAGCAGCTTAGTTTGGCAGGGGTCCTACGAGCAGTACTTC.

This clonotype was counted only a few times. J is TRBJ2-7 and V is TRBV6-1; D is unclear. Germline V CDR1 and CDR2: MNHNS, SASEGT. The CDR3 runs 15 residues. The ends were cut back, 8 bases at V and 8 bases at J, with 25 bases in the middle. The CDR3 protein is CASGVPTSSKRKQYF. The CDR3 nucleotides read TGTGCCAGCGGGGTACCTACGAGCAGTAAGAGGAAGCAGTACTTC.

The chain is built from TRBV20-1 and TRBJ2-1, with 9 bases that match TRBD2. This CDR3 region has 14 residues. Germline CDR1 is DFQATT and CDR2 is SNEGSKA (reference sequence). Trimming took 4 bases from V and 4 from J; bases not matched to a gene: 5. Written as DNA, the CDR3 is TGCAGTGCTAATCGCGGGAGGGTTTACAATGAGCAGTTCTTC. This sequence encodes CSANRGRVYNEQFF.

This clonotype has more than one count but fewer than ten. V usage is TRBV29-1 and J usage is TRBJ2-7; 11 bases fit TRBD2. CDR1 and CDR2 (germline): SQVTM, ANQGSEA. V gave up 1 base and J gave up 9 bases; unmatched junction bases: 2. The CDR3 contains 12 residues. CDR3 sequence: CSVEAGLAAQYF. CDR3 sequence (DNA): TGCAGCGTTGAAGCGGGACTAGCGGCGCAGTACTTC.

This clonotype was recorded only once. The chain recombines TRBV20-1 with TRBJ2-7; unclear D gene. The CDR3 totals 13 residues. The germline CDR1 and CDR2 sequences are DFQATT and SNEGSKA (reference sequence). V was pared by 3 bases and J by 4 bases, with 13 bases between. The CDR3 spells CSARGRVGYEQYF. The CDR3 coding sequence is TGCAGTGCTAGGGGCAGAGTCGGATACGAGCAGTACTTC.

CDR3 DNA: TGTGCCAGCAGCTCCCAGATACCCCGGCCTCCTCAAGAGACCCAGTACTTC. This codes for CASSSQIPRPPQETQYF. The gene calls are TRBV11-3 and TRBJ2-5; D is uncertain. CDR1 is SGHNT, CDR2 YENEEA, per germline. The CDR3 is 17 amino acids. The germline V and J ends were trimmed by 4 bases and 2 bases, with 20 bases remaining between them.

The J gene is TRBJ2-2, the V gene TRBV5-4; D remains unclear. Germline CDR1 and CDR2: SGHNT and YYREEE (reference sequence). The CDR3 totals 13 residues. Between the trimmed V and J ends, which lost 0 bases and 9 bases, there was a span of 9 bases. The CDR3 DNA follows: TGTGCCAGCAGCTTGGATGGTACCCGGGAGCTGTTTTTT. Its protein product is CASSLDGTRELFF.

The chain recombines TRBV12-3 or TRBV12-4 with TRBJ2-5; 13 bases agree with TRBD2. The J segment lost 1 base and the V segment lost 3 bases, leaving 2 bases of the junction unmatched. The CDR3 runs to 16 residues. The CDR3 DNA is TGTGCCAGCAGTTTTACTAGCGGGGGGGCCCAAGAGACCCAGTACTTC. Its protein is CASSFTSGGAQETQYF.

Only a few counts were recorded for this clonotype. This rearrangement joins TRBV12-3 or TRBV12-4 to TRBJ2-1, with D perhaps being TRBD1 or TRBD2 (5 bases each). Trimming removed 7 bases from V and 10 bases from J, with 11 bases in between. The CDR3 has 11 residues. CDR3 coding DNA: TGTGCCAGCAAATTCCGGGACGAGCAGTTCTTC. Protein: CASKFRDEQFF.

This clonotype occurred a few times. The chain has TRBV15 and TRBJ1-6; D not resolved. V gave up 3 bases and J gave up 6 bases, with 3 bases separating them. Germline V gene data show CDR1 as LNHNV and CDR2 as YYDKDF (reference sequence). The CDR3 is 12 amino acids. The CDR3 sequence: CATSSINSPLHF. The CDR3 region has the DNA TGTGCCACCAGCAGCATTAATTCACCCCTCCACTTT.

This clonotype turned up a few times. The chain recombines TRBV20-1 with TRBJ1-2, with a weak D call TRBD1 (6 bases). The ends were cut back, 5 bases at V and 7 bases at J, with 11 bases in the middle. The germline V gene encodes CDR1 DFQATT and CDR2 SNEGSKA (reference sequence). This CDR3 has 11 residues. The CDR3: CSALRGSGYTF. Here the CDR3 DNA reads TGCAGTGCTCTCAGGGGTTCTGGCTACACCTTC.

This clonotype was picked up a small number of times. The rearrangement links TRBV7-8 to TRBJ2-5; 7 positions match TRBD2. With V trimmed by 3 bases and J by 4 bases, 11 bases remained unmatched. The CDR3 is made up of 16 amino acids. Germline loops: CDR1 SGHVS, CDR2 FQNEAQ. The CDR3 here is CASSFLVLARRETQYF. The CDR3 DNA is TGTGCCAGCAGCTTCCTCGTACTAGCGCGGCGAGAGACCCAGTACTTC. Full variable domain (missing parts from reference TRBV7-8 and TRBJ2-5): GAGVSQSPRYKVAKRGQDVALRCDPISGHVSLFWYQQALGQGPEFLTYFQNEAQLDKSGLPSDRFFAERPEGSVSTLKIQRTQQEDSAVYLCASSFLVLARRETQYFGPGTRLLVL.

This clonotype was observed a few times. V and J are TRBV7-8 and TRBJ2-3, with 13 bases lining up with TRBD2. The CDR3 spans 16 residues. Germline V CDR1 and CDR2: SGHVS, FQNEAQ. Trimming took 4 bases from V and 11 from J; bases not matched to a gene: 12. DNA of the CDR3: TGTGCCAGCAGCTCCCGACTAGCGGGGGGCCGCAGCGGGCAGTATTTT. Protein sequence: CASSSRLAGGRSGQYF.

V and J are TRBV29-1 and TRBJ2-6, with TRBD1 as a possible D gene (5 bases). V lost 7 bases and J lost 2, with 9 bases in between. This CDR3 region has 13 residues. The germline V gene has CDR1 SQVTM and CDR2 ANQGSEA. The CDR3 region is CSGQGAGANVLTF. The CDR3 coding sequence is TGCAGCGGTCAAGGGGCTGGGGCCAACGTCCTGACTTTC.

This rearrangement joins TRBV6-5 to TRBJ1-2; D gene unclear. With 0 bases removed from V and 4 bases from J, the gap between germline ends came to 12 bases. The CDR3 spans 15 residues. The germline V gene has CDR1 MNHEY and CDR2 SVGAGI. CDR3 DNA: TGTGCCAGCAGTTACTCGATGAAGGGTTCCTATGGCTACACCTTC. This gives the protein CASSYSMKGSYGYTF.

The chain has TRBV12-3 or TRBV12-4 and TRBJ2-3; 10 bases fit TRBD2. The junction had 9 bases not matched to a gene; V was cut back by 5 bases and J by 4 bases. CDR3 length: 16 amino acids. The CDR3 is CASSPSGRATPDTQYF. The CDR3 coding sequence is TGTGCCAGCAGTCCGAGCGGGAGGGCCACTCCAGATACGCAGTATTTT.

The CDR3 nucleotides are TGTGCCAGCAGCTCGGGACAGATCACAGATACGCAGTATTTT. Amino acids: CASSSGQITDTQYF. V is TRBV7-6 and J is TRBJ2-3, with 7 bases fitting TRBD1. CDR1 SGHVS and CDR2 FNYEAQ come from the germline V gene. Unmatched junction bases numbered 3, after V lost 4 bases and J lost 2 bases. The CDR3 is made up of 14 amino acids.

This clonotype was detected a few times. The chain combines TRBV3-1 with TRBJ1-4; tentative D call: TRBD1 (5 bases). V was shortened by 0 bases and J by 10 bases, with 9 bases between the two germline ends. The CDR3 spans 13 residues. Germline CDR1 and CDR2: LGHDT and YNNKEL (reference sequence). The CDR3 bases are TGTGCCAGCAGCCAAGATAAGGGGATAAAACTGTTTTTT. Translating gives CASSQDKGIKLFF.

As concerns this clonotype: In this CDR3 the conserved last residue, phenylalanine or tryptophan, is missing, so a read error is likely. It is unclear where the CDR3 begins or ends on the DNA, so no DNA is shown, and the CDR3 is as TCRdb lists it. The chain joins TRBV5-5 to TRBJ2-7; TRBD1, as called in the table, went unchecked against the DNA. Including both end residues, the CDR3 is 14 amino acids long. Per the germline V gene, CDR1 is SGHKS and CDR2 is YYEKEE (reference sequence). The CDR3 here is CASSLAGQGAPISL.

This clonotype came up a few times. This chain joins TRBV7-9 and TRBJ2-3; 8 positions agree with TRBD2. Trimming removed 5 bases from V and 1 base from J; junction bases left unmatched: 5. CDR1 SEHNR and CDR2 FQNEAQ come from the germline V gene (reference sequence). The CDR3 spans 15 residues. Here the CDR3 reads CASSLPAGGTDTQYF. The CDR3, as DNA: TGTGCCAGCAGCCTTCCAGCGGGAGGCACAGATACGCAGTATTTT.

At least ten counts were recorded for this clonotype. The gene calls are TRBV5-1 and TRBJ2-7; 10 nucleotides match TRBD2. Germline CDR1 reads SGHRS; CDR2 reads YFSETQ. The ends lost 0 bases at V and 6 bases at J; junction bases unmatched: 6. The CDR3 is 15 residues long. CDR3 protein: CASSLEASGRGEQYF. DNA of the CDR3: TGCGCCAGCAGCTTGGAGGCTAGCGGGAGAGGCGAGCAGTACTTC.